Listed below are T cell receptor beta chains from one sample, sequenced in a study of memory CD4+ T cells and cytomegalovirus serostatus. TCRdb's copy holds only in-frame clones and misses some; the assay was immunoSEQ multiplex PCR. The data show around 45,000 clones, around 80% seen once. Sequencing input: memory CD4+ T cells from blood. The source of these receptors is an adult in good health and CMV-seronegative. CDR3s include the opening cysteine and the closing phenylalanine or tryptophan. The order of the fields is CDR3 length, V gene, J gene, CDR3 protein.

11	TRBV20-1	TRBJ2-7	CSAQRVHEQYF
13	TRBV6-5	TRBJ1-2	CASSSADRRGYTF
13	TRBV29-1	TRBJ2-5	CSVKQTGRETQYF
15	TRBV6-5	TRBJ2-3	CASAKLRDTTDTQYF
10	TRBV20-1	TRBJ1-2	CSATGYGYTF
20	TRBV4-1	TRBJ2-3	CASSQGRGGSGGTSTDTQYF
15	TRBV2	TRBJ1-2	CASSEVGGVSESYTF
11	TRBV29-1	TRBJ2-3	CSATFGDTQYF
14	TRBV6-5	TRBJ1-6	CASSLRGQGSPLHF
14	TRBV15	TRBJ1-1	CATSRVGGRTEAFF
15	TRBV11-2	TRBJ1-4	CASSPAGSTNEKLFF
13	TRBV27	TRBJ1-2	CASSPTGSYGYTF
13	TRBV5-1	TRBJ2-7	CASSPGNSYEQYF
14	TRBV4-2	TRBJ1-5	CASSQAQGVQPQHF
14	TRBV25-1	TRBJ1-3	CASSEQGSGNTIYF
13	TRBV30	TRBJ1-6	CAWSVWYNSPLHF
16	TRBV28	TRBJ1-5	CASSSLGTGTNQPQHF
15	TRBV4-1	TRBJ1-2	CASSPLNRPDYGYTF
15	TRBV9	TRBJ2-5	CASSLMNGRQETQYF
15	TRBV5-5	TRBJ2-7	CASSDGGARSYEQYF
14	TRBV29-1	TRBJ1-1	CSGKGGSEGTEAFF